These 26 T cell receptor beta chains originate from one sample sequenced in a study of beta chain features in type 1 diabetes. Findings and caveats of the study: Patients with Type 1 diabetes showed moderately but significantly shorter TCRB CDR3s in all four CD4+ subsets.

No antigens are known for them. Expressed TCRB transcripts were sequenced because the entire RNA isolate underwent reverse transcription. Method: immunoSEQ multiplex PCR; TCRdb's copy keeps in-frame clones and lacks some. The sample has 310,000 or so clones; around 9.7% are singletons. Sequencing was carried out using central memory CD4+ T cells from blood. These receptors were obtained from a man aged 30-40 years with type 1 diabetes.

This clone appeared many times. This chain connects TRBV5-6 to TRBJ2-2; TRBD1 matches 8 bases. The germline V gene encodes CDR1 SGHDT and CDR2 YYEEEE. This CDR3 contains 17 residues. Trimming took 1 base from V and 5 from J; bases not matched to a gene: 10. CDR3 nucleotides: TGTGCCAGCAGCTTGAACGGACAGGGTGAATATACCGGGGAGCTGTTTTTT. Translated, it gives CASSLNGQGEYTGELFF.

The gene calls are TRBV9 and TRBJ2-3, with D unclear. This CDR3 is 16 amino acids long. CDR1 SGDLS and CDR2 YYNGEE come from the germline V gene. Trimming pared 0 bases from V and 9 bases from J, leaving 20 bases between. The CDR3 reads CASSVGARNAQITQYF. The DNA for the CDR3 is TGTGCCAGCAGCGTAGGAGCCAGAAACGCACAGATAACGCAGTATTTT.

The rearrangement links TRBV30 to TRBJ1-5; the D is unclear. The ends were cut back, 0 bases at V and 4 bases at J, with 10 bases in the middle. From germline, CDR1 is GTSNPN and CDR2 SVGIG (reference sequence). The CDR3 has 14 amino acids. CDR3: CAWSVGGWNQPQHF. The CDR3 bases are TGTGCCTGGAGTGTAGGAGGATGGAATCAGCCCCAGCATTTT.

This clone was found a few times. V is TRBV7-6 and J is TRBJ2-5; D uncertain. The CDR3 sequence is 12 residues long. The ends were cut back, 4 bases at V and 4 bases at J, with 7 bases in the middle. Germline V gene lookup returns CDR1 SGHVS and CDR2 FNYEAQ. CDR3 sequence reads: CASSSDVETQYF. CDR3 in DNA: TGTGCCAGCAGCTCGGACGTAGAGACCCAGTACTTC. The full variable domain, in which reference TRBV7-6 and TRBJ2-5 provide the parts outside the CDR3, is GAGVSQSPRYKVTKRGQDVALRCDPISGHVSLYWYRQALGQGPEFLTYFNYEAQQDKSGLPNDRFSAERPEGSISTLTIQRTEQRDSAMYRCASSSDVETQYFGPGTRLLVL.

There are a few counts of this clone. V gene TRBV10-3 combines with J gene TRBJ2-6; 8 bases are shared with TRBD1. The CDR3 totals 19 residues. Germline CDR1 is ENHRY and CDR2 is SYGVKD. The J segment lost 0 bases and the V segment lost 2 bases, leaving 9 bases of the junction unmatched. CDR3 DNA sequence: TGTGCCATCAGTGAGCCTTTGGGGACAGGCCACTCTGGGGCCAACGTCCTGACTTTC. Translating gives CAISEPLGTGHSGANVLTF.

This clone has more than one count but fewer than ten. CDR3 sequence: CASSGGLAGEDTQYF. As DNA, the CDR3 is TGTGCCAGCAGTGGCGGACTAGCGGGAGAAGATACGCAGTATTTT. The chain employs TRBV6-6 and TRBJ2-3; 13 nucleotides agree with TRBD2. The CDR3 contains 15 residues. Germline assignment: CDR1 MNHNY and CDR2 SVGAGI (reference sequence). Trimming cost V 5 bases and J 5 bases; bases outside gene matches: 4.

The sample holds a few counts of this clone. The DNA of the CDR3 is TGCGCCAGCAGCTTGAAAATATTCTCGAACACCGGGGAGCTGTTTTTT. It codes for CASSLKIFSNTGELFF. The chain is built from TRBV5-1 and TRBJ2-2; D gene uncertain. The V and J ends lost 1 base and 0 bases respectively, with 10 bases between them. Germline-derived CDR1 and CDR2 are SGHRS and YFSETQ. The CDR3 length is 16 residues.

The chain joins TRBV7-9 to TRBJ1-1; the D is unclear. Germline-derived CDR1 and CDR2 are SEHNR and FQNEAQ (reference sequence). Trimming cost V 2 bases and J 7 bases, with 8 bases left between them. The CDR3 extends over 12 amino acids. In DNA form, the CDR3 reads TGTGCCAGCAGCTTACTGGGAGTTGAAGCTTTCTTT. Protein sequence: CASSLLGVEAFF.

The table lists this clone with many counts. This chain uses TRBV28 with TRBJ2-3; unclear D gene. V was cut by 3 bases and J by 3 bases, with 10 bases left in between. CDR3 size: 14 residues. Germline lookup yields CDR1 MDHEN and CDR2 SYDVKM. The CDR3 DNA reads TGTGCCAGCAGTTTCCGGCTGCGTACAGATACGCAGTATTTT. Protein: CASSFRLRTDTQYF.

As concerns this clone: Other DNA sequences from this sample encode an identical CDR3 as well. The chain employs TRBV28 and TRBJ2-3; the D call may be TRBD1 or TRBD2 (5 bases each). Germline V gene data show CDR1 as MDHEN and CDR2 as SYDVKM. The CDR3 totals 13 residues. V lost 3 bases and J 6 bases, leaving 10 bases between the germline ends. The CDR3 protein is CASSLRGTDTQYF. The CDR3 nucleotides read TGTGCCAGCAGTTTGAGGGGTACGGATACGCAGTATTTT.

The CDR3 nucleotides read TGTGCCAGCAGCGCAAGGCCGGGGGACGGTGAAGCTTTCTTT. Its translation is CASSARPGDGEAFF. V gene TRBV11-2 combines with J gene TRBJ1-1, with D possibly matching TRBD1 (5 bases). Trimming shortened V by 5 bases and J by 7 bases, and 17 bases separated the two germline ends. CDR3 length equals 14 residues. CDR1 is SGHAT, CDR2 FQNNGV, per germline.

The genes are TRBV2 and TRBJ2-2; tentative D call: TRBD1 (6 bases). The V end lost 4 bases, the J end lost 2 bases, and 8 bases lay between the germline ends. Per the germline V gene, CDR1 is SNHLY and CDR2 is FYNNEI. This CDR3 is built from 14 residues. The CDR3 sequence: CASSATGNTGELFF. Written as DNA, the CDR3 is TGTGCCAGCAGTGCGACAGGAAACACCGGGGAGCTGTTTTTT.

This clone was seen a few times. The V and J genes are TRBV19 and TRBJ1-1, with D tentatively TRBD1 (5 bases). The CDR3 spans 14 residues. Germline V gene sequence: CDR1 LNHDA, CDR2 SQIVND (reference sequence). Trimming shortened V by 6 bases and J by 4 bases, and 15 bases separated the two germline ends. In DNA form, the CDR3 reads TGTGCCAGTAGGGGCCAGGGATGGGGCACTGAAGCTTTCTTT. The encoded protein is CASRGQGWGTEAFF.

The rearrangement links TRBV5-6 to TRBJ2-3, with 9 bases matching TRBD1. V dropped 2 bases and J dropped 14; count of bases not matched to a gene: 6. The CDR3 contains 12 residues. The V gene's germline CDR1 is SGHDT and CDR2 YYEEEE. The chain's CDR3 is CASSLPGTGMYF. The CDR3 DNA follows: TGTGCCAGCAGCTTACCCGGGACAGGGATGTATTTT.

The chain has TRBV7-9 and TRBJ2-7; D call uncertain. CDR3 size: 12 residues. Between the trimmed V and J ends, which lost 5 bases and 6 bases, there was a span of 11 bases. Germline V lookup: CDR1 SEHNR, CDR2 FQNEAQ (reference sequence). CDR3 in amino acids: CASSESKGEQYF. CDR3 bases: TGTGCCAGCAGCGAGTCAAAGGGCGAGCAGTACTTC.

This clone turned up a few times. CDR3 in amino acids: CASSLQDIPEKLFF. CDR3 in DNA: TGTGCCAGCAGCTTGCAGGACATCCCGGAAAAACTGTTTTTT. The chain uses TRBV5-4 and TRBJ1-4; possibly TRBD1 for D (5 bases). This CDR3 spans 14 amino acids. Trimming removed 1 base at V and 8 bases at J, with 12 bases between. From germline, CDR1 is SGHNT and CDR2 YYREEE (reference sequence).

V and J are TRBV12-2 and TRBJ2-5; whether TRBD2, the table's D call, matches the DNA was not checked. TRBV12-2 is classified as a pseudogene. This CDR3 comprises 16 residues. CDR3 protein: CASRPPTRGAGETQYF. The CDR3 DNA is TGTGCAAGTCGCCCCCCTACACGGGGGGCGGGGGAGACCCAGTACTTC.

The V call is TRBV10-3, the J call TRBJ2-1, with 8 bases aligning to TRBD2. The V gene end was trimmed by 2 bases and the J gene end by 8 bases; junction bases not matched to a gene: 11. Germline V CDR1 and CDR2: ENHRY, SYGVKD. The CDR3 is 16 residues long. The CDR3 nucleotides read TGTGCCATCAGTGAGATCGGGACTAGTTCTCGTGATGAGCAGTTCTTC. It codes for CAISEIGTSSRDEQFF.

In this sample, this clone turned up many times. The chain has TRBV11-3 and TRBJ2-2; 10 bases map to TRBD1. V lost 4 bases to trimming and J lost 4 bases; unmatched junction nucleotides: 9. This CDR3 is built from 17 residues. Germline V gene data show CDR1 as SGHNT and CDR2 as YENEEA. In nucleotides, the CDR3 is TGTGCCAGCAGCTCCCGGGACAGGGGAGTGAGCACCGGGGAGCTGTTTTTT. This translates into CASSSRDRGVSTGELFF.

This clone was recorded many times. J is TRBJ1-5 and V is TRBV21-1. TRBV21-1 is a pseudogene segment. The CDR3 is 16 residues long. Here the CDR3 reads CASSKAGGSGNQPQHF. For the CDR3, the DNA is TGTGCCAGCAGCAAAGCGGGAGGGAGTGGCAATCAGCCCCAGCATTTT.

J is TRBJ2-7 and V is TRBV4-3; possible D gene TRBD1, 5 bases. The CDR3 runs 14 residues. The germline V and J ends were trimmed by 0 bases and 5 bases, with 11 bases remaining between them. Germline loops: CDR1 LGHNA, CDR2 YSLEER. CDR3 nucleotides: TGCGCCAGCAGCCAAGATCAGGGATGGAACGAGCAGTACTTC. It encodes CASSQDQGWNEQYF.

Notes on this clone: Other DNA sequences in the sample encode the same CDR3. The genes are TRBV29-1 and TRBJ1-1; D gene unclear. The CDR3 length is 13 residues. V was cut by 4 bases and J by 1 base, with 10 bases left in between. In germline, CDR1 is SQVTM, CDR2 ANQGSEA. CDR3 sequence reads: CSVVGPTNTEAFF. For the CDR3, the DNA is TGCAGCGTTGTAGGACCTACGAACACTGAAGCTTTCTTT.

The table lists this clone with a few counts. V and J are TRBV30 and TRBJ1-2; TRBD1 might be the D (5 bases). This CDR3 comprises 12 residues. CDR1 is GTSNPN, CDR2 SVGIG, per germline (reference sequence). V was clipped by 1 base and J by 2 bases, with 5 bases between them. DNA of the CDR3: TGTGCCTGGAGTGGGGACAACTATGGCTACACCTTC. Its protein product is CAWSGDNYGYTF.

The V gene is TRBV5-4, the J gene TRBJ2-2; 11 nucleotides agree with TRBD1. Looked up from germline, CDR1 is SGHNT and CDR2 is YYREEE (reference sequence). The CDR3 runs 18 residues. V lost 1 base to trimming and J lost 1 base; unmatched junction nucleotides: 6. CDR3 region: CASSLPRTGGKNTGELFF. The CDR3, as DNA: TGTGCCAGCAGCTTGCCGAGGACAGGGGGCAAGAACACCGGGGAGCTGTTTTTT.

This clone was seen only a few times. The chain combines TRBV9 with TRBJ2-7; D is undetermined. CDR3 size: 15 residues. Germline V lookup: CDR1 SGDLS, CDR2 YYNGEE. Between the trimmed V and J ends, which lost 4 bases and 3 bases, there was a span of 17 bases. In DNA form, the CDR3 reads TGTGCCAGCAGCCCCAGCCTCGTTTCCTACTACGAGCAGTACTTC. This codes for CASSPSLVSYYEQYF.

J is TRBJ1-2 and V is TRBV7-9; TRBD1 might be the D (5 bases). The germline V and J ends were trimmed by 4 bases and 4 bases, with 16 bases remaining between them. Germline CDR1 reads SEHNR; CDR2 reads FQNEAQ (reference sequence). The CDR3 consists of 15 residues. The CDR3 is CASSYSQGFGYGYTF. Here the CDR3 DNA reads TGTGCCAGCAGCTATTCCCAGGGTTTTGGCTATGGCTACACCTTC.